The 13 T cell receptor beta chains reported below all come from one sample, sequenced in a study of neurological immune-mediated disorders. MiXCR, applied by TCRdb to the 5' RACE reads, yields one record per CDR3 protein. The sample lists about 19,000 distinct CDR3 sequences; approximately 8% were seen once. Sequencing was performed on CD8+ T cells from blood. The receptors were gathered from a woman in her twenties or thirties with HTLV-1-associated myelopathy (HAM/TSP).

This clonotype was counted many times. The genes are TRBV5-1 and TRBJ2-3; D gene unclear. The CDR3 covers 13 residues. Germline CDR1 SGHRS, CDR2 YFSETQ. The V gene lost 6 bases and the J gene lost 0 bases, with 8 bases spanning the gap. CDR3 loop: CASTSQSTDTQYF. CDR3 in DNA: TGCGCCAGCACCAGTCAGAGCACAGATACGCAGTATTTT.

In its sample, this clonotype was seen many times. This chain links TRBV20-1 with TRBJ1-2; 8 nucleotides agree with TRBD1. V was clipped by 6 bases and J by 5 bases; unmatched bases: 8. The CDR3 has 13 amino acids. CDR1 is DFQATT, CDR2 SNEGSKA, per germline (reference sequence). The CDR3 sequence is CSAKDRDSYGYTF. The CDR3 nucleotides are TGCAGTGCAAAGGACAGGGACTCATATGGCTACACCTTC.

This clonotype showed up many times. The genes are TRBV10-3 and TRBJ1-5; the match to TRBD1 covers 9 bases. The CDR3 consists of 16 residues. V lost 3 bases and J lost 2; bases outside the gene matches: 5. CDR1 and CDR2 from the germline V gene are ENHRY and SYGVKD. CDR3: CAISDRDRVGNQPQHF. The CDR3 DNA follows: TGTGCCATCAGTGACCGGGACAGGGTAGGCAATCAGCCCCAGCATTTT.

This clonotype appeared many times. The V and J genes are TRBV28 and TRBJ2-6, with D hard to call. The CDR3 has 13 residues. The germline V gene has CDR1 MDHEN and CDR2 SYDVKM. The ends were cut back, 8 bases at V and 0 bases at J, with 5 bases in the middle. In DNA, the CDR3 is TGTGCCAGCTGGAGCTCTGGGGCCAACGTCCTGACTTTC. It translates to CASWSSGANVLTF.

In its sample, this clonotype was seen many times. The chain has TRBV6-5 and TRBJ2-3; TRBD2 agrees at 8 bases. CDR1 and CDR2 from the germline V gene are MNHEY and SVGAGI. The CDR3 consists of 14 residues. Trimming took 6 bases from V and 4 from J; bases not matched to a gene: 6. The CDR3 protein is CASSQLAEADTQYF. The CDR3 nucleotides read TGTGCCAGCAGCCAACTAGCGGAGGCAGATACGCAGTATTTT.

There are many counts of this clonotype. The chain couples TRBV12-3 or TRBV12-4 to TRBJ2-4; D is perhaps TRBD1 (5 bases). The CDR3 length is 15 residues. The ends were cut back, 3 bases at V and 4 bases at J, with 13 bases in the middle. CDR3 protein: CASSLGDSEKNIQYF. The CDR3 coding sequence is TGTGCCAGCAGTTTGGGTGACAGCGAGAAAAACATTCAGTACTTC.

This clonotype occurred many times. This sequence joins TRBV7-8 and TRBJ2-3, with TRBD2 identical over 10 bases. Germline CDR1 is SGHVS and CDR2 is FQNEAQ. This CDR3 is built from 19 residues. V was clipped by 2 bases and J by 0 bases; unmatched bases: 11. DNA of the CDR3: TGTGCCAGCAGCTTACCCGGGACTAGCGAGCTACCTAGCACAGATACGCAGTATTTT. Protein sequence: CASSLPGTSELPSTDTQYF.

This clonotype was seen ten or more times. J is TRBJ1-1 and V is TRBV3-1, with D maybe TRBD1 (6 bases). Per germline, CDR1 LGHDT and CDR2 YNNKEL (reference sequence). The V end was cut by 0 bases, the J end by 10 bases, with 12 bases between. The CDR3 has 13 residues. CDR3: CASSQEGRGRAFF. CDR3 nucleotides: TGTGCCAGCAGCCAAGAAGGGCGGGGGCGAGCTTTCTTT. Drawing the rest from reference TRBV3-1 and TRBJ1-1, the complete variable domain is DTAVSQTPKYLVTQMGNDKSIKCEQNLGHDTMYWYKQDSKKFLKIMFSYNNKELIINETVPNRFSPKSPDKAHLNLHINSLELGDSAVYFCASSQEGRGRAFFGQGTRLTVV.

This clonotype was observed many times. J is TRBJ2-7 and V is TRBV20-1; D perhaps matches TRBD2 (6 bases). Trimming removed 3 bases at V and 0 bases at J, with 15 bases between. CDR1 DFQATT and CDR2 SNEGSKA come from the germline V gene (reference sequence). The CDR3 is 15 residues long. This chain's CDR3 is CSARGVGTGSYEQYF. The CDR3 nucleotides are TGCAGTGCTAGGGGGGTTGGGACTGGCTCCTACGAGCAGTACTTC.

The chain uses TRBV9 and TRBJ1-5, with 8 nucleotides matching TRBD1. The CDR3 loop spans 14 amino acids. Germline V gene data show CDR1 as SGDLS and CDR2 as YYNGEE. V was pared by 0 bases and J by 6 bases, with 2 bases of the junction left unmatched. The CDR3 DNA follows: TGTGCCAGCAGCGTAGGGACAGGGCTTCAGCCCCAGCATTTT. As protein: CASSVGTGLQPQHF.

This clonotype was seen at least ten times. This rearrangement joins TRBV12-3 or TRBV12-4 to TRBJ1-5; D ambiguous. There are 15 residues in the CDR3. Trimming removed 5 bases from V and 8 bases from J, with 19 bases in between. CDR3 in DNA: TGTGCCAGCAGTCCCTTCGGTACGAAGGATAAGCCCCAGCATTTT. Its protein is CASSPFGTKDKPQHF.

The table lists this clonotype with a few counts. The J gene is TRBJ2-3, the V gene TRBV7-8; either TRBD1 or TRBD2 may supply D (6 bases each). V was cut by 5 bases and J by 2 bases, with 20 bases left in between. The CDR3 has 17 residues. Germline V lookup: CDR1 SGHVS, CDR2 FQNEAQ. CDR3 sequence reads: CASSLWFIGGYTDTQYF. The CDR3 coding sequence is TGTGCCAGCAGCCTCTGGTTCATCGGGGGCTACACAGATACGCAGTATTTT. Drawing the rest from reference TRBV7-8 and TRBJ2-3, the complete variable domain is GAGVSQSPRYKVAKRGQDVALRCDPISGHVSLFWYQQALGQGPEFLTYFQNEAQLDKSGLPSDRFFAERPEGSVSTLKIQRTQQEDSAVYLCASSLWFIGGYTDTQYFGPGTRLTVL.

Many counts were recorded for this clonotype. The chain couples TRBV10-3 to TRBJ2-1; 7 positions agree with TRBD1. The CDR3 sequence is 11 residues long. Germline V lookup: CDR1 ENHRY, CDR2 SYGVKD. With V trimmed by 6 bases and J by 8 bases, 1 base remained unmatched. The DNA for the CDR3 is TGTGCCATCAGCGGACAGGATGAGCAGTTCTTC. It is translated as CAISGQDEQFF.